The 13 T cell receptor beta chains given below trace back to one sample, sequenced in a study of shared clonotypes between healthy human individuals. The table came from immunoSEQ multiplex PCR; TCRdb's copy has only in-frame clones and leaves some out. In the table there are around 1.6 million clones, approximately 98% of which are singletons. Sequences were obtained from naive CD4+ T cells sorted from blood. The subset is: CD45RA+ positively selected. The receptors shown here come from a man younger than 45 in good health.

The chain recombines TRBV5-1 with TRBJ1-1; D call uncertain. Germline CDR1 is SGHRS and CDR2 is YFSETQ. V was cut by 2 bases and J by 1 base, with 6 bases left in between. This CDR3 is built from 13 residues. CDR3 loop: CASSFSPNTEAFF. The DNA of the CDR3 is TGCGCCAGCAGCTTCTCCCCGAACACTGAAGCTTTCTTT. The whole variable domain, filled in from reference TRBV5-1 and TRBJ1-1, reads KAGVTQTPRYLIKTRGQQVTLSCSPISGHRSVSWYQQTPGQGLQFLFEYFSETQRNKGNFPGRFSGRQFSNSRSEMNVSTLELGDSALYLCASSFSPNTEAFFGQGTRLTVV.

The chain carries TRBV7-6 and TRBJ2-2; TRBD2 matches at 7 bases. V was clipped by 6 bases and J by 1 base; unmatched bases: 14. The CDR3 runs 18 residues. The germline gives CDR1 SGHVS, CDR2 FNYEAQ. CDR3 loop: CASRLYPSSGENTGELFF. CDR3 nucleotides: TGTGCCAGCAGATTATACCCATCTAGCGGAGAGAACACCGGGGAGCTGTTTTTT.

The chain couples TRBV21-1 to TRBJ2-3; TRBD2, the table's D call, was not compared with the DNA. TRBV21-1 is assigned pseudogene status. This CDR3 region has 18 residues. DNA for the CDR3: TGTGCCAGCAGCAATGTTTCTGGGCGGGAGAGTATGCCAGATACGCAGTATTTT. Its protein product is CASSNVSGRESMPDTQYF.

The rearrangement uses TRBV11-2 and TRBJ2-1; D may be TRBD1 (6 bases). Germline V CDR1 and CDR2: SGHAT, FQNNGV. The V end was cut by 5 bases, the J end by 1 base, with 21 bases between. The CDR3 length is 18 residues. The CDR3 bases are TGTGCCAGCAGCCCCGGCTTGAGGGGGAGAGCATCCTACAATGAGCAGTTCTTC. Amino acid sequence: CASSPGLRGRASYNEQFF.

In nucleotides, the CDR3 is TGTGCCAGTAGTATAGATAGCGCGGCTAACTATGGCTACACCTTC. Its translation: CASSIDSAANYGYTF. This chain uses TRBV19 with TRBJ1-2; D is ambiguous. The CDR3 runs to 15 residues. With 0 bases removed from V and 0 bases from J, the gap between germline ends came to 8 bases. CDR1 LNHDA and CDR2 SQIVND come from the germline V gene (reference sequence).

The chain couples TRBV5-6 to TRBJ1-4; no definite D call. The CDR3 is made up of 17 amino acids. Germline V gene lookup returns CDR1 SGHDT and CDR2 YYEEEE. V gave up 4 bases and J gave up 6 bases, with 22 bases separating them. The CDR3, as DNA: TGTGCCAGCAGCCCCTGGTTGTTACCGGCCCCGGATGAAAAACTGTTTTTT. Its protein product is CASSPWLLPAPDEKLFF.

V is TRBV28 and J is TRBJ2-7, with 7 positions matching TRBD2. The CDR3 is made up of 16 amino acids. Germline V CDR1 and CDR2: MDHEN, SYDVKM. The J segment lost 7 bases and the V segment lost 2 bases, leaving 14 bases of the junction unmatched. This CDR3 is CASSLISGGQLLEQYF. The CDR3 region has the DNA TGTGCCAGCAGTTTAATCTCGGGAGGCCAGTTGTTGGAGCAGTACTTC. Supplemented by reference TRBV28 and TRBJ2-7, the full variable domain reads DVKVTQSSRYLVKRTGEKVFLECVQDMDHENMFWYRQDPGLGLRLIYFSYDVKMKEKGDIPEGYSVSREKKERFSLILESASTNQTSMYLCASSLISGGQLLEQYFGPGTRLTVT.

The chain has TRBV5-1 and TRBJ2-1, with 11 positions matching TRBD2. The J segment lost 8 bases and the V segment lost 4 bases, leaving 8 bases of the junction unmatched. The CDR3 totals 15 residues. Germline CDR1 reads SGHRS; CDR2 reads YFSETQ. CDR3 nucleotide sequence: TGCGCCAGCAGCCCTACTAGCGGGAGTGCCCATGAGCAGTTCTTC. Protein product: CASSPTSGSAHEQFF.

This chain joins TRBV2 and TRBJ2-1; TRBD2 aligns across 7 bases. This CDR3 region has 13 residues. CDR1 is SNHLY and CDR2 is FYNNEI in the germline V gene. With 6 bases clipped from V and 2 bases from J, the junction kept 1 base outside the gene matches. Here the CDR3 DNA reads TGTGCCAGCAGGAGCGGGACCTACAATGAGCAGTTCTTC. It yields the protein CASRSGTYNEQFF.

This chain joins TRBV5-1 and TRBJ2-2, with TRBD2 matching 11 bases. J gave up 4 bases and V 9 bases, and 11 bases lay outside the gene matches. Germline values: CDR1 SGHRS, CDR2 YFSETQ. This CDR3 is 16 amino acids long. CDR3 sequence: CATEPGLAAGTGELFF. The CDR3 DNA reads TGCGCCACCGAACCGGGACTAGCGGCGGGCACCGGGGAGCTGTTTTTT.

The V call is TRBV5-1, the J call TRBJ2-1; TRBD1 aligns across 7 bases. The germline gives CDR1 SGHRS, CDR2 YFSETQ. V lost 4 bases and J lost 3; bases outside the gene matches: 7. The CDR3 consists of 15 residues. The CDR3: CASSPGTDIYNEQFF. The DNA for the CDR3 is TGCGCCAGCAGCCCGGGGACAGATATCTACAATGAGCAGTTCTTC.

This chain links TRBV19 with TRBJ2-3; tentatively, D is TRBD1 or TRBD2 (5 bases each). This CDR3 region has 16 residues. Trimming shortened V by 6 bases and J by 6 bases, and 22 bases separated the two germline ends. Germline CDR1 is LNHDA and CDR2 is SQIVND (reference sequence). The CDR3: CASSLPGAPVMDTQYF. The CDR3 DNA reads as TGTGCCAGTAGCTTACCCGGGGCTCCGGTAATGGATACGCAGTATTTT.

The chain joins TRBV5-4 to TRBJ2-3; 11 nucleotides align to TRBD2. J was trimmed by 6 bases and V by 4 bases; bases with no gene match: 4. The CDR3 runs to 14 residues. Germline V gene sequence: CDR1 SGHNT, CDR2 YYREEE (reference sequence). In DNA form, the CDR3 reads TGTGCCAGCAGCCTGACTAGCGGGACGGATACGCAGTATTTT. This encodes CASSLTSGTDTQYF.